The 13 T cell receptor beta chains listed next were all sequenced from one sample in a study of beta chain features in type 1 diabetes. Reverse transcription of all isolated RNA meant that expressed TCRB transcripts were sequenced. Repertoires were generated with immunoSEQ multiplex PCR, while TCRdb's copy carries only in-frame clones and drops some. Of some 150,000 clones in the sample, around 9.3% were seen once. The specimen was naive CD4+ T cells from blood. The source of these receptors is a man aged 18 to 35 in good health.

This clone was seen a few times. The chain links TRBV28 to TRBJ2-3; 8 bases are shared with TRBD2. CDR1 MDHEN and CDR2 SYDVKM come from the germline V gene. Trimming removed 7 bases from V and 2 bases from J; junction bases left unmatched: 8. The CDR3 spans 15 residues. The CDR3 loop reads CASTAGGPFTDTQYF. CDR3 nucleotide sequence: TGTGCCAGCACCGCGGGGGGCCCTTTCACAGATACGCAGTATTTT.

This CDR3 reads CASSLKDISYEQYF. As DNA, the CDR3 is TGTGCCAGCAGCTTGAAAGACATCTCCTACGAGCAGTACTTC. The chain combines TRBV5-4 with TRBJ2-7; D remains unclear. V was cut by 1 base and J by 0 bases, with 8 bases left in between. This CDR3 spans 14 amino acids. Germline lookup yields CDR1 SGHNT and CDR2 YYREEE (reference sequence).

A few counts support this clone. J is TRBJ2-7 and V is TRBV5-4; TRBD2 aligns across 10 bases. Trimming removed 0 bases from V and 3 bases from J; junction bases left unmatched: 3. The CDR3 has 15 residues. Per germline, CDR1 SGHNT and CDR2 YYREEE (reference sequence). The CDR3, as DNA: TGTGCCAGCAGCTTGGTAGCGGGGGGACTCTACGAGCAGTACTTC. It encodes CASSLVAGGLYEQYF. Combining the CDR3 with reference TRBV5-4 and TRBJ2-7 gives the whole variable domain ETGVTQSPTHLIKTRGQQVTLRCSSQSGHNTVSWYQQALGQGPQFIFQYYREEENGRGNFPPRFSGLQFPNYSSELNVNALELDDSALYLCASSLVAGGLYEQYFGPGTRLTVT.

The rearrangement links TRBV6-6 to TRBJ1-1; D might be TRBD1 (5 bases). This CDR3 has 13 amino acids. With 10 bases removed from V and 1 base from J, the gap between germline ends came to 13 bases. The V gene's germline CDR1 is MNHNY and CDR2 SVGAGI (reference sequence). CDR3: CATDRGQNTEAFF. In DNA form, the CDR3 reads TGTGCCACAGATCGTGGACAGAACACTGAAGCTTTCTTT.

The chain is built from TRBV19 and TRBJ2-3; TRBD2 matches at 13 bases. The ends lost 6 bases at V and 0 bases at J; junction bases unmatched: 12. Germline values: CDR1 LNHDA, CDR2 SQIVND (reference sequence). The CDR3 totals 19 residues. CDR3 in amino acids: CASSKGLAGMYTSTDTQYF. CDR3 DNA: TGTGCCAGTAGCAAGGGACTAGCGGGGATGTACACTAGCACAGATACGCAGTATTTT. The whole variable domain, remainder taken from reference TRBV19 and TRBJ2-3, is DGGITQSPKYLFRKEGQNVTLSCEQNLNHDAMYWYRQDPGQGLRLIYYSQIVNDFQKGDIAEGYSVSREKKESFPLTVTSAQKNPTAFYLCASSKGLAGMYTSTDTQYFGPGTRLTVL.

This clone was picked up a small number of times. This rearrangement joins TRBV6-1 to TRBJ2-6; unclear D gene. CDR1 and CDR2 (germline): MNHNS, SASEGT. Trimming shortened V by 2 bases and J by 0 bases, and 2 bases separated the two germline ends. The CDR3 is 14 amino acids. CDR3 amino acids: CASSEHSGANVLTF. The CDR3 DNA reads as TGTGCCAGCAGTGAACACTCTGGGGCCAACGTCCTGACTTTC.

This clone was picked up a small number of times. The chain has TRBV27 and TRBJ2-4, with D possibly matching TRBD1 (5 bases). The CDR3 runs to 12 residues. Trimming took off 4 bases at V and 10 bases at J, with 11 bases between the two ends. Per the germline V gene, CDR1 is MNHEY and CDR2 is SMNVEV (reference sequence). Written as DNA, the CDR3 is TGTGCCAGCAGTTCGCAGGGAAGGATTCAGTACTTC. Translation: CASSSQGRIQYF.

The rearrangement joins TRBV4-1 to TRBJ2-5; 12 nucleotides match TRBD1. The CDR3 runs to 17 residues. Trimming removed 2 bases from V and 6 bases from J; junction bases left unmatched: 10. Germline assignment: CDR1 MGHRA and CDR2 YSYEKL. The CDR3 loop is CASSQPRDRGRIQTQYF. The CDR3, as DNA: TGCGCCAGCAGCCAACCGAGGGACAGGGGGCGTATTCAGACCCAGTACTTC.

This clone was seen a few times. This rearrangement joins TRBV18 to TRBJ2-5; TRBD2 aligns across 9 bases. CDR1 and CDR2 (germline): KGHSH, LQKENI. The J segment lost 4 bases and the V segment lost 5 bases, leaving 2 bases of the junction unmatched. This CDR3 spans 13 amino acids. CDR3: CASSTAGGETQYF. In nucleotides, the CDR3 is TGTGCCAGCTCAACAGCGGGGGGAGAGACCCAGTACTTC.

The chain is built from TRBV12-2 and TRBJ2-7; no check of the table's D call, TRBD2, against the DNA was made. TRBV12-2 is given as a pseudogene. This CDR3 comprises 15 residues. CDR3 in amino acids: CASRLLSGGTHEQYF. The CDR3 DNA follows: TGTGCAAGTCGCTTACTAAGCGGGGGGACCCACGAGCAGTACTTC.

This chain connects TRBV4-2 to TRBJ2-2; TRBD2 aligns across 7 bases. The CDR3 has 16 residues. V dropped 4 bases and J dropped 4; count of bases not matched to a gene: 9. Germline CDR1 and CDR2: LGHNA and YNFKEQ. CDR3 coding DNA: TGTGCCAGCAGCCCCTTGGGGGGAGGGAGCACCGGGGAGCTGTTTTTT. Translating it yields CASSPLGGGSTGELFF.

V gene TRBV5-1 combines with J gene TRBJ2-3; no reliable D call. Germline CDR1 is SGHRS and CDR2 is YFSETQ. CDR3 size: 14 residues. V lost 2 bases and J lost 0, with 7 bases in between. CDR3 in DNA: TGCGCCAGCAGCTTTGCGGATAGCACAGATACGCAGTATTTT. It codes for CASSFADSTDTQYF.

This CDR3 reads CASIGGSNTEAFF. DNA for the CDR3: TGTGCCAGCATCGGGGGTTCGAACACTGAAGCTTTCTTT. The chain employs TRBV6-5 and TRBJ1-1; D might be TRBD1 (5 bases). Trimming cost V 7 bases and J 1 base, with 10 bases left between them. CDR1 and CDR2 (germline): MNHEY, SVGAGI. CDR3 length equals 13 residues.